A single sample is the source of the 28 T cell receptor beta chains below, sequenced in a study of immune heterogeneity within non-small cell lung tumors. For each sample, template was 600 ng of bulk tumor genomic DNA. Collection of several biopsies per primary tumor, spaced far apart, took place during surgery. With untreated, newly diagnosed non-small cell lung cancer, the patients went on to undergo curative surgery. Multiplex PCR was performed with 32 V and 13 J primers, and it amplified TCR beta CDR3. TCRdb processed the multiplex PCR reads anew with MiXCR; each CDR3 protein has one entry. The sample yields tens of thousands of distinct CDR3 sequences, about 29% seen once. The sample was lung tumor tissue. All receptors derive from a man aged 40-50 years with non-small cell lung cancer.

This chain uses TRBV6-1 with TRBJ2-5; no firm D call. The V end was cut by 2 bases, the J end by 5 bases, with 6 bases between. Looked up from germline, CDR1 is MNHNS and CDR2 is SASEGT. The CDR3 has 12 residues. In nucleotides, the CDR3 is TGTGCCAGCAGTGAAAGGGCGGAGACCCAGTACTTC. Translating gives CASSERAETQYF.

This chain links TRBV7-2 with TRBJ1-4, with 9 positions matching TRBD1. The CDR3 runs 13 residues. Germline loops: CDR1 SGHTA, CDR2 FQGNSA. The junction had 4 bases not matched to a gene; V was cut back by 7 bases and J by 7 bases. The CDR3, as DNA: TGTGCCAGCAACAGGGGGCTCGGTGAAAAACTGTTTTTT. Encoded protein: CASNRGLGEKLFF. Full variable domain (rest looked up from reference TRBV7-2 and TRBJ1-4): GAGVSQSPSNKVTEKGKDVELRCDPISGHTALYWYRQSLGQGLEFLIYFQGNSAPDKSGLPSDRFSAERTGGSVSTLTIQRTQQEDSAVYLCASNRGLGEKLFFGSGTQLSVL.

This chain joins TRBV9 and TRBJ2-1; no clear D. The germline V and J ends were trimmed by 2 bases and 0 bases, with 9 bases remaining between them. Germline lookup yields CDR1 SGDLS and CDR2 YYNGEE. The CDR3 has 15 amino acids. DNA for the CDR3: TGTGCCAGCAGCGTGGGCGCGAGCTCCTACAATGAGCAGTTCTTC. Translating it yields CASSVGASSYNEQFF.

The chain employs TRBV4-2 and TRBJ2-6; D call uncertain. Between the trimmed V and J ends, which lost 5 bases and 0 bases, there was a span of 14 bases. Looked up from germline, CDR1 is LGHNA and CDR2 is YNFKEQ. CDR3 length: 17 amino acids. The CDR3 sequence: CASSSRQGFSGANVLTF. In nucleotides, the CDR3 is TGTGCCAGCAGCTCGCGCCAAGGTTTCTCTGGGGCCAACGTCCTGACTTTC.

By frequency in the sample, this clonotype is medium-sized. V is TRBV12-3 or TRBV12-4 and J is TRBJ1-1; D not certain. This CDR3 comprises 13 residues. Trimming pared 7 bases from V and 0 bases from J, leaving 9 bases between. CDR3 region: CASIEGLNTEAFF. As DNA, the CDR3 is TGTGCCAGCATTGAAGGTCTGAACACTGAAGCTTTCTTT.

With respect to this clonotype: At one end the junction does not follow the germline gene, possibly because of a read error. The chain couples TRBV11-3 to TRBJ2-7; TRBD2 aligns across 10 bases. Looked up from germline, CDR1 is SGHNT and CDR2 is YENEEA. The CDR3 is made up of 15 amino acids. The CDR3 region is CASNLLTSGSYEQYF. Written as DNA, the CDR3 is TGTGCCAGCAACTTACTGACTAGCGGGTCATACGAGCAGTACTTC.

The V gene is TRBV7-9, the J gene TRBJ2-2; D is uncertain. The V gene lost 5 bases and the J gene lost 3 bases, with 7 bases spanning the gap. This CDR3 comprises 13 residues. CDR1 SEHNR and CDR2 FQNEAQ come from the germline V gene (reference sequence). The CDR3 DNA reads TGTGCCAGCAGCCATGATTACACCGGGGAGCTGTTTTTT. Translating it yields CASSHDYTGELFF.

This sequence joins TRBV11-2 and TRBJ1-1, with D possibly being TRBD1 (5 bases). This CDR3 is 13 amino acids long. CDR1 is SGHAT and CDR2 is FQNNGV in the germline V gene. Deletions cut 2 bases from V and 7 bases from J, with 11 bases between. The CDR3 coding sequence is TGTGCCAGCAGCTTACGCCGGGACGGTGAAGCTTTCTTT. As protein: CASSLRRDGEAFF.

In regard to this clonotype: A much larger clone is a single base away; this may be a read error. The rearrangement links TRBV14 to TRBJ2-3, with 9 bases fitting TRBD2. Germline CDR1 reads SGHDN; CDR2 reads FVKESK. V dropped 5 bases and J dropped 6; count of bases not matched to a gene: 24. The CDR3 totals 20 residues. CDR3 in DNA: TGTGCCAGCAGCTCCTATCGTTCAGGGACTAGCTGGAGGTTGGCCGATACGCAGTATTTT. Translating gives CASSSYRSGTSWRLADTQYF.

In its sample, this clonotype was seen many times. This sequence joins TRBV18 and TRBJ2-7, with TRBD2 as a possible D gene (6 bases). The CDR3 sequence is 15 residues long. From germline, CDR1 is KGHSH and CDR2 LQKENI. The V end was cut by 6 bases, the J end by 5 bases, with 20 bases between. The CDR3 coding sequence is TGTGCCAGCTCCCCATCCGGGACTCCCTCAGACGAGCAGTACTTC. It encodes CASSPSGTPSDEQYF.

In this sample, this clonotype turned up many times. The chain couples TRBV4-2 to TRBJ1-1; D remains unclear. V dropped 0 bases and J dropped 9 bases, with 11 bases sitting between them. The CDR3 extends over 13 amino acids. In germline, CDR1 is LGHNA, CDR2 YNFKEQ. CDR3 coding DNA: TGTGCCAGCAGCCAAGATTTCTTCAGTCAAGCTTTCTTT. Translating it yields CASSQDFFSQAFF.

A remark on this clonotype: At one end the junction does not follow the germline gene, possibly because of a read error. The chain is built from TRBV6-8 and TRBJ2-5; 8 bases are shared with TRBD2. Germline V gene data show CDR1 as MNHGY and CDR2 as SAAAGT. This CDR3 has 15 residues. This CDR3 is CASSALSGSLETQYF. DNA for the CDR3: TGCGCCAGCAGCGCACTAAGCGGGAGCTTGGAGACCCAGTACTTC.

Regarding this clonotype: A clone one base away is much larger, so this may be a read error. V is TRBV10-3 and J is TRBJ2-1, with D tentatively TRBD2 (6 bases). The CDR3 runs to 14 residues. Germline loops: CDR1 ENHRY, CDR2 SYGVKD. V gave up 11 bases and J gave up 5 bases, with 19 bases separating them. DNA for the CDR3: TGTGCCGTCCGGTCCGCGGGATCCGACAATGAGCAGTTCTTC. Its translation is CAVRSAGSDNEQFF.

Notes on this clonotype: A read error is possible here, since a much larger clone lies one base away. The chain has TRBV9 and TRBJ2-7; D is perhaps TRBD2 (5 bases). Between the trimmed V and J ends, which lost 0 bases and 2 bases, there was a span of 12 bases. Germline-derived CDR1 and CDR2 are SGDLS and YYNGEE. The CDR3 extends over 15 amino acids. The CDR3 sequence: CASSVGPEGAYEQYF. The CDR3 region has the DNA TGTGCCAGCAGCGTAGGGCCAGAGGGAGCCTACGAGCAGTACTTC.

This clonotype showed up many times. The V call is TRBV15, the J call TRBJ2-7; 8 bases map to TRBD1. Germline values: CDR1 LNHNV, CDR2 YYDKDF (reference sequence). This CDR3 has 16 amino acids. The V and J ends lost 3 bases and 0 bases, in that order; junction bases with no gene match: 7. Written as DNA, the CDR3 is TGTGCCACCAGCAGGGAAGGACAGGGCGACTCCTACGAGCAGTACTTC. It yields the protein CATSREGQGDSYEQYF. The whole variable domain, filled in from reference TRBV15 and TRBJ2-7, reads DAMVIQNPRYQVTQFGKPVTLSCSQTLNHNVMYWYQQKSSQAPKLLFHYYDKDFNNEADTPDNFQSRRPNTSFCFLDIRSPGLGDTAMYLCATSREGQGDSYEQYFGPGTRLTVT.

Concerning this clonotype: Being one base from a much bigger clone, this may be a read error. The rearrangement joins TRBV24-1 to TRBJ2-1; 8 nucleotides agree with TRBD1. CDR1 and CDR2 (germline): KGHDR, SFDVKD. This CDR3 has 15 amino acids. The CDR3 DNA reads as TGTTCCACCAGTGATTTGAACAGGGGGTACAATGAGCAGTTCTTC. It translates to CSTSDLNRGYNEQFF.

This clonotype has ten or more counts. J is TRBJ1-5 and V is TRBV6-1; D is unclear. In germline, CDR1 is MNHNS, CDR2 SASEGT. Trimming took off 1 base at V and 6 bases at J, with 13 bases between the two ends. The CDR3 length is 15 residues. CDR3 bases: TGTGCCAGCAGTGAAGGTAACTTAGTGAGTCAGCCCCAGCATTTT. Protein sequence: CASSEGNLVSQPQHF.

The chain recombines TRBV20-1 with TRBJ2-1, with 12 bases matching TRBD2. The CDR3 has 15 amino acids. CDR1 is DFQATT and CDR2 is SNEGSKA in the germline V gene (reference sequence). With 3 bases clipped from V and 7 bases from J, the junction kept 7 bases outside the gene matches. The CDR3 nucleotides are TGCAGTGCTAGCCAGACTAGCGGGAGTTCTAATGAGCAGTTCTTC. As protein: CSASQTSGSSNEQFF.

In its sample, this clonotype ranks as medium-sized. The chain recombines TRBV11-2 with TRBJ1-2, with 8 bases matching TRBD1. The CDR3 length is 14 residues. With V trimmed by 1 base and J by 8 bases, 6 bases remained unmatched. Germline-derived CDR1 and CDR2 are SGHAT and FQNNGV. The DNA for the CDR3 is TGTGCCAGCAGCTTAGCGCAGGGGGCCCTAGGCTACACCTTC. It yields the protein CASSLAQGALGYTF.

The sample holds a few counts of this clonotype. The rearrangement joins TRBV18 to TRBJ2-2; D is unresolved. CDR3 length equals 13 residues. Trimming removed 4 bases from V and 6 bases from J, with 9 bases in between. CDR1 and CDR2 from the germline V gene are KGHSH and LQKENI. Here the CDR3 reads CASSLDLAGELFF. CDR3 nucleotide sequence: TGTGCCAGCTCACTCGACTTGGCCGGGGAGCTGTTTTTT. Combining the CDR3 with reference TRBV18 and TRBJ2-2 gives the whole variable domain NAGVMQNPRHLVRRRGQEARLRCSPMKGHSHVYWYRQLPEEGLKFMVYLQKENIIDESGMPKERFSAEFPKEGPSILRIQQVVRGDSAAYFCASSLDLAGELFFGEGSRLTVL.

The V call is TRBV7-2, the J call TRBJ2-5; D is possibly TRBD1 (6 bases). CDR1 and CDR2 (germline): SGHTA, FQGNSA. This CDR3 is 16 amino acids long. Trimming shortened V by 1 base and J by 5 bases, and 17 bases separated the two germline ends. The CDR3 reads CASSLVGTRGRETQYF. CDR3 in DNA: TGTGCCAGCAGCTTAGTGGGGACACGGGGCCGGGAGACCCAGTACTTC.

Notes on this clonotype: With a much larger clone just one base away, this may be a read error. This chain links TRBV4-3 with TRBJ2-7, with D perhaps being TRBD1 or TRBD2 (5 bases each). Germline V gives CDR1 LGHNA, CDR2 YSLEER. This CDR3 comprises 12 residues. Between the trimmed V and J ends, which lost 3 bases and 7 bases, there was a span of 10 bases. In nucleotides, the CDR3 is TGCGCCAGCAGCCAGGGGACGGGTGAGCAGTACTTC. It codes for CASSQGTGEQYF.

Comments on this clonotype: Given a much more abundant clone one base away, this may be a read error. J is TRBJ1-1 and V is TRBV14; the D gene is possibly TRBD1 (6 bases). V was trimmed by 6 bases and J by 6 bases, leaving 11 bases between them. There are 12 residues in the CDR3. Germline V gene sequence: CDR1 SGHDN, CDR2 FVKESK. DNA for the CDR3: TGTGCCAGCAGACAGACAGGTCCTGAAGCTTTCTTT. Its protein product is CASRQTGPEAFF.

The rearrangement joins TRBV12-3 or TRBV12-4 to TRBJ1-6; a weak D match, TRBD1 (5 bases). Between the trimmed V and J ends, which lost 5 bases and 11 bases, there was a span of 19 bases. The CDR3 runs to 15 residues. This CDR3 reads CASSKQVGGRAPLHF. In DNA form, the CDR3 reads TGTGCCAGCAGTAAACAGGTTGGGGGACGGGCACCCCTCCACTTT.

By sample share, this clonotype is medium-sized. The gene calls are TRBV12-3 or TRBV12-4 and TRBJ1-6, with D possibly TRBD1 on 5 matching bases. V lost 6 bases and J 10 bases, leaving 13 bases between the germline ends. The CDR3 has 13 residues. CDR3 coding DNA: TGTGCCAGCAGCTCAACCACAGGATCACCCCTCCACTTT. Translated: CASSSTTGSPLHF.

Regarding this clonotype: Since a much larger clone is just one base distant, this may be a read error. V is TRBV2 and J is TRBJ2-7; the D call may be TRBD1 or TRBD2 (5 bases each). V was clipped by 8 bases and J by 3 bases, with 14 bases between them. Germline V lookup: CDR1 SNHLY, CDR2 FYNNEI. This CDR3 contains 13 residues. CDR3 nucleotides: TGTGCCAGCGCCTCGACAGAGGGCTACGAGCAGTACTTC. Translated, it gives CASASTEGYEQYF.

In its sample, this clonotype was seen many times. This chain uses TRBV6-5 with TRBJ2-3, with D unclear. In germline, CDR1 is MNHEY, CDR2 SVGAGI. Trimming took 2 bases from V and 4 from J, leaving 10 bases between them. The CDR3 runs to 14 residues. This CDR3 reads CASSYRPGPDTQYF. The CDR3 bases are TGTGCCAGCAGTTACCGGCCGGGCCCAGATACGCAGTATTTT.

Turning to this clonotype: This may come from a read error, since a much larger clone is one base off. The rearrangement uses TRBV10-3 and TRBJ2-2; TRBD1 matches 10 bases. With V trimmed by 10 bases and J by 7 bases, 6 bases remained unmatched. Germline values: CDR1 ENHRY, CDR2 SYGVKD. The CDR3 consists of 13 residues. Here the CDR3 reads CATTDRGLGELFF. As DNA, the CDR3 is TGTGCCACCACCGACAGGGGGCTCGGGGAGCTGTTTTTT.